This entry concerns a single T cell receptor beta chain. CDR3 length equals 15 residues. V lost 4 bases, J lost 5 bases, and 8 bases stayed unmatched. Germline-derived CDR1 and CDR2 are MGHDK and SYGVNS. The entry originates in a study of blood T cell repertoires in COVID-19. Study-level information: In each case, the material was cDNA or gDNA derived from T cells, B-cell-depleted T cells, or PBMCs.

Per the study methods: By means of reference gene primer amplification, nucleated cell counts were estimated. Here immunoSEQ multiplex PCR was the method, and the copy in TCRdb shows in-frame clones only, minus some. V, J and clone size derive from that table, while D and trimming were established from the DNA sequence. Of hundreds of thousands of clones listed, about nine tenths are singletons. This chain links TRBV25-1 with TRBJ1-1; 9 bases are shared with TRBD1. The TCR was taken from a woman in her 30s with active or convalescent COVID-19. Sequencing was performed on peripheral blood. CDR3 bases: TGTGCCAGCAGTGGGGACAGGGAAGTGGGGACTGAAGCTTTCTTT. It translates to CASSGDREVGTEAFF.